The 24 T cell receptor beta chains listed next were all sequenced from one sample in a study of T cells in Graves' hyperthyroidism and ophthalmopathy. Amplified regions were TCR beta CDR3 sequences from RNA transcripts. The HTBI primer set was used in a first-round RT-PCR of the TCR CDR3. TCRdb re-called the multiplex PCR reads with MiXCR, one entry per CDR3 protein. The data contain about 200,000 distinct CDR3 sequences, about a sixth of them seen just once; the ten biggest clones take up more than 50%. The sequenced sample consisted of blood. The receptors come from a woman between 45 and 65 years old with Graves' hyperthyroidism.

This clonotype was counted only a few times. V and J are TRBV6-5 and TRBJ1-2; TRBD1 agrees at 7 bases. J was trimmed by 4 bases and V by 0 bases; bases with no gene match: 5. Germline CDR1 and CDR2: MNHEY and SVGAGI. The length of the CDR3 is 15 residues. The CDR3 DNA is TGTGCCAGCAGTTACTCATCAGGGGGTGGCTATGGCTACACCTTC. The encoded protein is CASSYSSGGGYGYTF.

The sample holds a few counts of this clonotype. The chain employs TRBV5-1 and TRBJ1-1; 7 bases match TRBD1. CDR1 is SGHRS and CDR2 is YFSETQ in the germline V gene. Trimming at V came to 4 bases and at J to 2 bases, leaving 5 bases not matched to a gene. The CDR3 length is 14 residues. CDR3 DNA sequence: TGCGCCAGCAGCGAGAGGACAGGAAACACTGAAGCTTTCTTT. Its translation: CASSERTGNTEAFF.

The V gene is TRBV7-9, the J gene TRBJ1-5; 10 bases agree with TRBD1. The CDR3 is 15 amino acids. Germline V CDR1 and CDR2: SEHNR, FQNEAQ (reference sequence). V was clipped by 5 bases and J by 5 bases; unmatched bases: 6. The CDR3 nucleotides read TGTGCCAGCAGCCCCGACGGACAGGGGGATCAGCCCCAGCATTTT. This gives the protein CASSPDGQGDQPQHF.

This clonotype appeared a few times. Given a much more abundant clone one base away, this may be a read error. The J gene is TRBJ2-1, the V gene TRBV27, with 8 bases that match TRBD1. After removal of 5 bases from V and 8 bases from J, the junction contained 11 bases not matched to a gene. The CDR3 is made up of 15 amino acids. CDR1 and CDR2 (germline): MNHEY, SMNVEV (reference sequence). In DNA, the CDR3 is TGTGCCAGCAGTCCACAGGGGGTATCGTACGATGAGCAGTTCTTC. Translation: CASSPQGVSYDEQFF.

The chain is built from TRBV4-1 and TRBJ2-7; TRBD2 might be the D (6 bases). V lost 0 bases to trimming and J lost 3 bases, with 18 bases between them. CDR1 and CDR2 from the germline V gene are MGHRA and YSYEKL. CDR3 length: 17 residues. The CDR3 sequence: CASSQDLGGTVFYEQYF. The CDR3 DNA is TGCGCCAGCAGCCAAGATCTAGGAGGGACGGTTTTCTACGAGCAGTACTTC.

V gene TRBV6-6 combines with J gene TRBJ2-1; 10 nucleotides agree with TRBD2. This CDR3 has 14 residues. Looked up from germline, CDR1 is MNHNY and CDR2 is SVGAGI (reference sequence). Trimming at V came to 1 base and at J to 9 bases, leaving 3 bases not matched to a gene. In DNA form, the CDR3 reads TGTGCCAGCAGTTACTTCCGGACTAGCGGTGAGCAGTTCTTC. Its translation is CASSYFRTSGEQFF.

This clonotype occurred many times. Written as DNA, the CDR3 is TGTGCCAGCAGTGCTTCGGACAGGGGGATCTACAATGAGCAGTTCTTC. Translating gives CASSASDRGIYNEQFF. V is TRBV27 and J is TRBJ2-1; 10 bases map to TRBD1. After removal of 5 bases from V and 3 bases from J, the junction contained 7 bases not matched to a gene. This CDR3 is 16 amino acids long. Germline CDR1 and CDR2: MNHEY and SMNVEV (reference sequence).

This clonotype has just a few counts. The genes are TRBV7-9 and TRBJ2-7; the D gene could be TRBD1 or TRBD2 (6 bases each). V lost 7 bases to trimming and J lost 6 bases, with 13 bases between them. The CDR3 loop spans 12 amino acids. Germline loops: CDR1 SEHNR, CDR2 FQNEAQ (reference sequence). In DNA, the CDR3 is TGTGCCAGCATTGGGGGGCGAGGCGAGCAGTACTTC. Protein: CASIGGRGEQYF.

Ten or more counts support this clonotype. J is TRBJ1-1 and V is TRBV12-5; D not certain. Trimming shortened V by 7 bases and J by 0 bases, and 9 bases separated the two germline ends. There are 13 residues in the CDR3. Per germline, CDR1 LGHNT and CDR2 FRNRAP. The DNA of the CDR3 is TGTGCTAGTGCCCTAAGTATGAACACTGAAGCTTTCTTT. Amino acids: CASALSMNTEAFF.

This clonotype appeared many times. The V gene is TRBV15, the J gene TRBJ2-7, with TRBD2 identical over 7 bases. CDR1 is LNHNV and CDR2 is YYDKDF in the germline V gene (reference sequence). CDR3 length equals 17 residues. The ends lost 0 bases at V and 3 bases at J; junction bases unmatched: 11. CDR3 in amino acids: CATSRDPLADDGYEQYF. In nucleotides, the CDR3 is TGTGCCACCAGCAGAGATCCTCTAGCGGATGACGGCTACGAGCAGTACTTC.

This clonotype was recorded only once. The chain is built from TRBV11-2 and TRBJ2-1; a weak D match, TRBD1 (6 bases). Trimming shortened V by 8 bases and J by 7 bases, and 21 bases separated the two germline ends. This CDR3 has 15 amino acids. Germline V gene lookup returns CDR1 SGHAT and CDR2 FQNNGV. In nucleotides, the CDR3 is TGTGCCAGCTGCGCCGGACAGTCCTGGGCTAATGAGCAGTTCTTC. Translating gives CASCAGQSWANEQFF.

This clonotype was detected many times. The chain recombines TRBV27 with TRBJ1-1; D gene ambiguous. The length of the CDR3 is 13 residues. Looked up from germline, CDR1 is MNHEY and CDR2 is SMNVEV (reference sequence). Trimming cost V 2 bases and J 1 base, with 5 bases left between them. The CDR3 DNA sequence: TGTGCCAGCAGTTTAATTCGGAACACTGAAGCTTTCTTT. Its translation is CASSLIRNTEAFF.

This clonotype occurred a few times. V usage is TRBV7-3 and J usage is TRBJ1-2, with unresolved D. The CDR3 totals 13 residues. Germline V lookup: CDR1 SGHTA, CDR2 FQGTGA. V was clipped by 8 bases and J by 4 bases, with 14 bases between them. This chain's CDR3 is CASGGQLGYGYTF. CDR3 coding DNA: TGTGCCAGCGGCGGCCAGTTGGGCTATGGCTACACCTTC.

Comment on this clonotype: A read error may be the cause here, since a much bigger clone is one base away. This likely comes from a read error, as the CDR3 has no conserved phenylalanine or tryptophan at its end. The genes are TRBV2 and TRBJ1-4, with D unresolved. CDR1 and CDR2 (germline): SNHLY, FYNNEI. The CDR3 loop spans 12 amino acids. V shed 8 bases and J shed 7 bases, with 11 bases lying between them. The CDR3 nucleotides read TGTGCCAGCCTCGAACGGGGTGAAAAACTGTTTCTT. Residues: CASLERGEKLFL.

This clonotype was found many times. The chain carries TRBV15 and TRBJ1-5; no clear D gene. This CDR3 is 13 amino acids long. The germline V gene has CDR1 LNHNV and CDR2 YYDKDF (reference sequence). With 6 bases removed from V and 0 bases from J, the gap between germline ends came to 6 bases. CDR3 bases: TGTGCCACCAGTTACAATAGCAATCAGCCCCAGCATTTT. Amino acid sequence: CATSYNSNQPQHF.

This clonotype was detected only a few times. V usage is TRBV3-1 and J usage is TRBJ2-1; D is perhaps TRBD2 (6 bases). The CDR3 is made up of 18 amino acids. Germline CDR1 reads LGHDT; CDR2 reads YNNKEL (reference sequence). The V end was cut by 2 bases, the J end by 1 base, with 18 bases between. The CDR3 loop is CASSQRGSGGGSYNEQFF. The CDR3 nucleotides are TGTGCCAGCAGCCAAAGGGGTAGCGGAGGTGGGTCCTACAATGAGCAGTTCTTC.

This clonotype was picked up a small number of times. Since a much larger clone is just one base distant, this may be a read error. V and J are TRBV6-1 and TRBJ2-7, with D perhaps assigned TRBD1 or TRBD2 (5 bases each). The DNA matches TRBJ2-1 better at its end, which makes the J call doubtful. The CDR3 totals 14 residues. The V gene's germline CDR1 is MNHNS and CDR2 SASEGT. DNA for the CDR3: TGTGCCAGCACCGTGGGACGGAGCTCCTACGAGCAGTTCTTC. This sequence encodes CASTVGRSSYEQFF.

This clonotype was detected ten times or more. The CDR3 coding sequence is TGTGCCAGCAGTCCTGCCGGAGGGGCTGACTATGGCTACACCTTC. Its translation: CASSPAGGADYGYTF. V gene TRBV12-3 or TRBV12-4 combines with J gene TRBJ1-2, with D perhaps TRBD1 (5 bases). This CDR3 spans 15 amino acids. Trimming cost V 5 bases and J 3 bases, with 16 bases left between them.

The CDR3 loop reads CASKGQGKNTEAFF. The CDR3 DNA sequence: TGTGCCAGCAAAGGACAGGGAAAGAACACTGAAGCTTTCTTT. The V and J genes are TRBV6-1 and TRBJ1-1, with 8 bases matching TRBD1. J lost 1 base, V lost 7 bases, and 5 bases had no gene match. Looked up from germline, CDR1 is MNHNS and CDR2 is SASEGT. The CDR3 has 14 amino acids.

The sample holds one count of this clonotype. The V gene is TRBV11-2, the J gene TRBJ1-1; maybe TRBD1 (5 bases). Germline lookup yields CDR1 SGHAT and CDR2 FQNNGV. V lost 5 bases, J lost 1 base, and 14 bases lay in between. CDR3 length: 15 amino acids. CDR3 DNA: TGTGCCAGCAGCGTTGAAGGGGCACGGAACACTGAAGCTTTCTTT. Protein product: CASSVEGARNTEAFF.

This clonotype was counted many times. The chain employs TRBV14 and TRBJ1-2; D is undetermined. The germline CDR1 and CDR2 sequences are SGHDN and FVKESK. Trimming removed 4 bases at V and 2 bases at J, with 8 bases between. The CDR3 runs to 13 residues. As DNA, the CDR3 is TGTGCCAGCAGCCCGTCCACGAACTATGGCTACACCTTC. It is translated as CASSPSTNYGYTF.

This clonotype was detected many times. The chain carries TRBV7-2 and TRBJ2-7; TRBD2 agrees at 7 bases. The ends lost 4 bases at V and 9 bases at J; junction bases unmatched: 15. Germline CDR1 SGHTA, CDR2 FQGNSA. CDR3 size: 15 residues. This CDR3 reads CASSSGGLGGAVQYF. The CDR3 nucleotides read TGTGCCAGCAGCTCGGGCGGGCTGGGAGGGGCCGTGCAGTACTTC.

The sample holds many counts of this clonotype. This sequence joins TRBV18 and TRBJ1-2, with a tentative D call TRBD1 (5 bases). V shed 3 bases and J shed 4 bases, with 15 bases lying between them. This CDR3 region has 15 residues. The V gene's germline CDR1 is KGHSH and CDR2 LQKENI. In DNA, the CDR3 is TGTGCCAGCTCACCGTGGGGGACTGGAGGCTATGGCTACACCTTC. It codes for CASSPWGTGGYGYTF.

V gene TRBV6-1 combines with J gene TRBJ2-1, with D possibly being TRBD1 (5 bases). CDR1 and CDR2 (germline): MNHNS, SASEGT. The CDR3 sequence is 13 residues long. Trimming removed 3 bases from V and 10 bases from J, with 13 bases in between. The CDR3 is CASSEGPQGEQFF. The CDR3 DNA follows: TGTGCCAGCAGTGAGGGTCCCCAGGGCGAGCAGTTCTTC.